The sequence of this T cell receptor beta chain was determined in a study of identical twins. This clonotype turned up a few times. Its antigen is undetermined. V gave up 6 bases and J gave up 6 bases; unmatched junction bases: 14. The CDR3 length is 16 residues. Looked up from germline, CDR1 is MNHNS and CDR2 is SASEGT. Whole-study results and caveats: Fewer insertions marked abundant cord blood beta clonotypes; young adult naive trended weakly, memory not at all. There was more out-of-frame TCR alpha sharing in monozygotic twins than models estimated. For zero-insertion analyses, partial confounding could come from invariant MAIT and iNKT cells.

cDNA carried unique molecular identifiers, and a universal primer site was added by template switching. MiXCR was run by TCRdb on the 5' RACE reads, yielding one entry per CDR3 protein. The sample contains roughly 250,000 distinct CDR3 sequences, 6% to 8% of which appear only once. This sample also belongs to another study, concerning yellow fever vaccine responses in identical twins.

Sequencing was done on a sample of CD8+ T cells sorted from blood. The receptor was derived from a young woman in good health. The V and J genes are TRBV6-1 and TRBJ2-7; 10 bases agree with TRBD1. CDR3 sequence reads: CASRAPGQGWLVEQYV. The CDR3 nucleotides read TGTGCCAGCAGGGCCCCGGGACAGGGGTGGTTAGTCGAGCAGTACGTC.